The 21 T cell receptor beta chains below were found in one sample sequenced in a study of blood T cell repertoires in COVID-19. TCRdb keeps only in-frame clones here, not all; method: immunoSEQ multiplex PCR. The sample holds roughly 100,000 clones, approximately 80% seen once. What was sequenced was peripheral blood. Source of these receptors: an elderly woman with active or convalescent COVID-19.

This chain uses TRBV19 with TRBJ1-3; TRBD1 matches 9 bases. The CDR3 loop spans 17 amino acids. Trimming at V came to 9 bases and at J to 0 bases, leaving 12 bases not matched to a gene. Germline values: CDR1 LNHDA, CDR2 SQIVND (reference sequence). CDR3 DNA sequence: TGTGCCAGCCAAAGCCTGGTGGGACAGGGCTCTGGAAACACCATATATTTT. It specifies CASQSLVGQGSGNTIYF.

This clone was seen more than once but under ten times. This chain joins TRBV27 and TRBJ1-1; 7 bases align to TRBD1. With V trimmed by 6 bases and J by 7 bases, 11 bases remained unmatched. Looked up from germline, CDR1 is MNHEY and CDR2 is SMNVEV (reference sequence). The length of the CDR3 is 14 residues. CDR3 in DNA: TGTGCCAGCAGCATAACCGGGACAGACTTTGAAGCTTTCTTT. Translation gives CASSITGTDFEAFF.

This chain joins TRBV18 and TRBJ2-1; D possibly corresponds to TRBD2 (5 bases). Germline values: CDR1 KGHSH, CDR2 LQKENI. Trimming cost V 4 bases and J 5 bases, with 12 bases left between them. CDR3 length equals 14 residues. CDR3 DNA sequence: TGTGCCAGCTCACGGGAGATGTCCAACAATGAGCAGTTCTTC. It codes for CASSREMSNNEQFF.

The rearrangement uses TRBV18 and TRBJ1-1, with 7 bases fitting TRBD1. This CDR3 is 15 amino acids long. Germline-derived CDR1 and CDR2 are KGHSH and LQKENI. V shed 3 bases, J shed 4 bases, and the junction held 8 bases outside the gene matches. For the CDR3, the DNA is TGTGCCAGCTCACCCACGACAGGGCTGGGCACTGAAGCTTTCTTT. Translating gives CASSPTTGLGTEAFF. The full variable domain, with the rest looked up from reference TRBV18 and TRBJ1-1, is NAGVMQNPRHLVRRRGQEARLRCSPMKGHSHVYWYRQLPEEGLKFMVYLQKENIIDESGMPKERFSAEFPKEGPSILRIQQVVRGDSAAYFCASSPTTGLGTEAFFGQGTRLTVV.

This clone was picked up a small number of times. This CDR3 is CASSKQGGGSYEQYF. CDR3 nucleotide sequence: TGCGCCAGCAGCAAACAGGGGGGTGGGTCCTACGAGCAGTACTTC. The V and J genes are TRBV5-1 and TRBJ2-7, with 8 nucleotides matching TRBD1. CDR1 is SGHRS, CDR2 YFSETQ, per germline. The J segment lost 1 base and the V segment lost 4 bases, leaving 7 bases of the junction unmatched. The CDR3 loop spans 15 amino acids.

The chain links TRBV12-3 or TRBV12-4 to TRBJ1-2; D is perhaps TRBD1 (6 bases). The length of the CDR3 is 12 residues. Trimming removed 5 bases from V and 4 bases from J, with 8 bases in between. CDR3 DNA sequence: TGTGCCAGCAGTACGGACAGCTATGGCTACACCTTC. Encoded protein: CASSTDSYGYTF.

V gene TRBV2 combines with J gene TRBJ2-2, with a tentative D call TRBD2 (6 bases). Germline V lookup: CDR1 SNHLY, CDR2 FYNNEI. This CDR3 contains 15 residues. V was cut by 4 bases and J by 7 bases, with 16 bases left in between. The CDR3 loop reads CASSGTIRFVGELFF. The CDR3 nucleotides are TGTGCCAGCAGTGGGACTATCCGCTTTGTCGGGGAGCTGTTTTTT.

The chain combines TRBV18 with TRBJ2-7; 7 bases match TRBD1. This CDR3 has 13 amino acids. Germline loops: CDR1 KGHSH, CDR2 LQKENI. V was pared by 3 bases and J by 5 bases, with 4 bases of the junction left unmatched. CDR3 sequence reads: CASSPDRRDEQYF. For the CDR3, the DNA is TGTGCCAGCTCACCGGACAGGCGGGACGAGCAGTACTTC.

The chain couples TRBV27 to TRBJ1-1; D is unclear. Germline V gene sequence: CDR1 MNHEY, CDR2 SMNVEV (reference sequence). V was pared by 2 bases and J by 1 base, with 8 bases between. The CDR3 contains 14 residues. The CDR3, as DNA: TGTGCCAGCAGTTTAGCTAGAGCGAACACTGAAGCTTTCTTT. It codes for CASSLARANTEAFF.

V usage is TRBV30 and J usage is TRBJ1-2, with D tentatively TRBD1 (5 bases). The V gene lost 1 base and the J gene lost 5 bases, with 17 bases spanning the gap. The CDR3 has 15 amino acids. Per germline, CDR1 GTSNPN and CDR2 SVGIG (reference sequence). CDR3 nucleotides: TGTGCCTGGAGTGCAGCCGGGACTACCCTTTATGGCTACACCTTC. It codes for CAWSAAGTTLYGYTF.

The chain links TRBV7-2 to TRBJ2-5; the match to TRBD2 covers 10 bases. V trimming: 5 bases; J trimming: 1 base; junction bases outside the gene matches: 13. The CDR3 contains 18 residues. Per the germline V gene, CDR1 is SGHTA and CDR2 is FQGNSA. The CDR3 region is CASSAFGRASGGQETQYF. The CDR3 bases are TGTGCCAGCAGCGCCTTCGGCAGGGCTAGCGGGGGCCAAGAGACCCAGTACTTC.

CDR3 in DNA: TGTGCCAGCATCCGCGAAGTCGCAGGGGTGAGCTATGGCTACACCTTC. Protein: CASIREVAGVSYGYTF. This chain connects TRBV2 to TRBJ1-2; tentative D call: TRBD1 (6 bases). CDR3 length: 16 residues. Looked up from germline, CDR1 is SNHLY and CDR2 is FYNNEI. Trimming pared 7 bases from V and 4 bases from J, leaving 22 bases between.

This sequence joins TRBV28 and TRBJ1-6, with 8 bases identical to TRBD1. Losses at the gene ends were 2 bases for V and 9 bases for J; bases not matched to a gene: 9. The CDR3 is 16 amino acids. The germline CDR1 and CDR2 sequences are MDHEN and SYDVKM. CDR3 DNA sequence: TGTGCCAGCAGTTTACAGGGGGCGTACGGTGGTTCACCCCTCCACTTT. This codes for CASSLQGAYGGSPLHF.

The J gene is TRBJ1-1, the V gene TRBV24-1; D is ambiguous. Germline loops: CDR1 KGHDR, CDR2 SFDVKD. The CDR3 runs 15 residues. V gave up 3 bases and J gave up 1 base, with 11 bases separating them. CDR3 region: CATSDPTVGNTEAFF. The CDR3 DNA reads TGTGCCACCAGTGATCCAACAGTGGGGAACACTGAAGCTTTCTTT.

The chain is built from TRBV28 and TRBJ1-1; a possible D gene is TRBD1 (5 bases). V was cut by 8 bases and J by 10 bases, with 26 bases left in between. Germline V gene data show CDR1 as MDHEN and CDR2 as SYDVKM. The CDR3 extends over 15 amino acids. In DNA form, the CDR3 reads TGTGCCAGCCTACGTGGGGGGTCCTTGGGGTTAGGAGCTTTCTTT. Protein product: CASLRGGSLGLGAFF. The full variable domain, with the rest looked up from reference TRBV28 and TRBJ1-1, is DVKVTQSSRYLVKRTGEKVFLECVQDMDHENMFWYRQDPGLGLRLIYFSYDVKMKEKGDIPEGYSVSREKKERFSLILESASTNQTSMYLCASLRGGSLGLGAFFGQGTRLTVV.

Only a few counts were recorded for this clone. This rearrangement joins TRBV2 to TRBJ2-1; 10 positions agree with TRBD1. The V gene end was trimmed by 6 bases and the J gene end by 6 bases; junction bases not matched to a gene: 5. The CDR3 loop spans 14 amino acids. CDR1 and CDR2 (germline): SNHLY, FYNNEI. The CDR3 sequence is CASSDRTGGNEQFF. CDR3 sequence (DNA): TGTGCCAGCAGCGACCGGACAGGGGGCAATGAGCAGTTCTTC.

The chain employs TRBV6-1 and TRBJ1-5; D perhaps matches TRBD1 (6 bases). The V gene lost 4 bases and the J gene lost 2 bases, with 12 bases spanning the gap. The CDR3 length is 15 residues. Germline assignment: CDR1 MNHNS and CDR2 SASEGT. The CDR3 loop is CASSGGGNGNQPQHF. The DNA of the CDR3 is TGTGCCAGCAGTGGAGGGGGTAATGGCAATCAGCCCCAGCATTTT.

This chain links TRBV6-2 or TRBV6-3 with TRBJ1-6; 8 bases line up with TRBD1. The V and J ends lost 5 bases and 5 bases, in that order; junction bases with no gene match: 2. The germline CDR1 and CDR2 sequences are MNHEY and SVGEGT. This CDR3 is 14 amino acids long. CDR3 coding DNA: TGTGCCAGCAGTCTACAGGGGGATAATTCACCCCTCCACTTT. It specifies CASSLQGDNSPLHF.

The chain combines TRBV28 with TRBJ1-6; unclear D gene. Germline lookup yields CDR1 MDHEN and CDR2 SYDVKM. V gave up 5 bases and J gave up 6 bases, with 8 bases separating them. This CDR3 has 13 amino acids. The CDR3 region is CASSRSSNSPLHF. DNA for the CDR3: TGTGCCAGCAGTAGGAGTTCTAATTCACCCCTCCACTTT.

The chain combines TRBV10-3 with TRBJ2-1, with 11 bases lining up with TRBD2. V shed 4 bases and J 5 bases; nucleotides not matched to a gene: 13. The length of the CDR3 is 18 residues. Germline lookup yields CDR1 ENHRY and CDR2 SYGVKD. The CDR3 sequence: CAISAQSRTSGQNNEQFF. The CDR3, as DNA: TGTGCCATCAGTGCGCAGTCAAGGACTAGCGGGCAAAACAATGAGCAGTTCTTC.

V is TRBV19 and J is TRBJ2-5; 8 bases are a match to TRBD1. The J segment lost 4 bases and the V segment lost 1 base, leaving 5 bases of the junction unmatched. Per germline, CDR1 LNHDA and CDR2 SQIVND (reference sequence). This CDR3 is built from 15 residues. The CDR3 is CASSIAHDRGETQYF. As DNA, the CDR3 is TGTGCCAGTAGTATAGCGCACGACAGGGGAGAGACCCAGTACTTC.